Given below is one TCR beta chain in context. Its antigen is still unknown. This entry is derived from a study of T cell repertoires in cytomegalovirus infection. Study context: In the study, CMV epitopes included recently identified HLA-C-restricted and well-studied HLA-B-restricted ones. Indications of both CMV infection and matching HLA type were provided by public TCR beta signatures.

Unmatched junction bases numbered 10, after V lost 3 bases and J lost 4 bases. The CDR3 consists of 17 residues. Via MiXCR, TCRdb re-called the reads, giving one row per CDR3 protein. The table has around 770,000 distinct CDR3 sequences, under 35% seen once. Points from the study as a whole: What dominated the ex vivo response were HLA-C-restricted CMV-specific TCR beta clonotypes. Public TCR beta family frequency separated CMV-and-HLA carriers, including in an independent cohort.

The source of this sequence is a human donor in good health (CMV status not recorded). Some clones in this sample may be carry-over from other donors' samples. The source material was cultured CD8+ T cells from PBMCs, sampled from culture after CMV antigen stimulation. The genes are TRBV12-3 or TRBV12-4 and TRBJ2-2; 8 bases map to TRBD1. The CDR3 DNA is TGTGCCAGCAGTTTTCACGTCAGGGGGCTTGGCACCGGGGAGCTGTTTTTT. It specifies CASSFHVRGLGTGELFF.